This T cell receptor (beta chain) was profiled in a study of Tregs in tolerant kidney transplant recipients. Overall study findings and caveats: Few patients were studied, so findings need validation in larger groups. Nucleotide sequences could not be compared across some patients' samples due to primer changes.

The CDR3 sequence is 13 residues long. Trimming shortened V by 5 bases and J by 14 bases, and 20 bases separated the two germline ends. Germline CDR1 is MNHEY and CDR2 is SMNVEV (reference sequence). This table comes from immunoSEQ multiplex PCR, and its TCRdb copy is limited to in-frame clones, with some not included. The repertoire consists of about 87,000 clones, with 93% occurring once and the leading ten covering 0.46%. As for this clone: What it binds is unknown.

The chain recombines TRBV27 with TRBJ2-3; possible D gene TRBD1, 6 bases. The TCR was taken from a human donor who received a combined kidney and bone marrow transplant. Sample: CD4+ T cells from blood, taken before the transplant. CDR3 sequence (DNA): TGTGCCAGCAGTACCTGGACAGCTCGGGTGGTGTATTTT. Protein sequence: CASSTWTARVVYF.